The 27 T cell receptor beta chains given below trace back to one sample, sequenced in a study of blood T cell repertoires in COVID-19. The assay was immunoSEQ multiplex PCR, and TCRdb's table has in-frame clones only and misses some. Of around 250,000 clones listed, around 86% are singletons. Material for sequencing was PBMCs or T cells enriched from blood (not recorded which). The receptor source for this set is a man aged 18 to 30 who had recovered from COVID-19.

The CDR3 bases are TGTGCCTGGAGTGTAAGGCGGAAAACCGAAAAACTGTTTTTT. It translates to CAWSVRRKTEKLFF. This chain joins TRBV30 and TRBJ1-4; no reliable D call. With 0 bases removed from V and 8 bases from J, the gap between germline ends came to 13 bases. The CDR3 is 14 amino acids. Germline V gene lookup returns CDR1 GTSNPN and CDR2 SVGIG (reference sequence).

The chain joins TRBV6-5 to TRBJ2-7; 10 nucleotides agree with TRBD1. CDR1 is MNHEY and CDR2 is SVGAGI in the germline V gene. This CDR3 is built from 14 residues. V trimming: 6 bases; J trimming: 2 bases; junction bases outside the gene matches: 4. CDR3 residues: CASRPGQGTYEQYF. CDR3 DNA: TGTGCCAGCAGACCGGGACAGGGGACCTACGAGCAGTACTTC.

This chain joins TRBV19 and TRBJ2-1; TRBD2 might be the D (6 bases). V lost 5 bases to trimming and J lost 0 bases, with 17 bases between them. Germline values: CDR1 LNHDA, CDR2 SQIVND (reference sequence). The CDR3 covers 17 residues. The chain's CDR3 is CASSAFSSELSYNEQFF. For the CDR3, the DNA is TGTGCCAGTAGTGCATTCTCTAGCGAGCTCTCCTACAATGAGCAGTTCTTC.

CDR3 bases: TGTGCCAGCAGCCATCCCTGGGGACAGGGGGCCGGGGAGCTGTTTTTT. Its protein is CASSHPWGQGAGELFF. The J gene is TRBJ2-2, the V gene TRBV3-1 (or the pseudogene TRBV3-2); TRBD1 matches at 11 bases. The V gene end was trimmed by 3 bases and the J gene end by 6 bases; junction bases not matched to a gene: 6. The CDR3 has 16 amino acids. Germline CDR1 LGHDT, CDR2 YNNKEL (reference sequence).

Only one count was recorded for this clone. The chain couples TRBV30 to TRBJ1-5, with D possibly being TRBD1 (6 bases). This CDR3 contains 14 residues. Germline CDR1 GTSNPN, CDR2 SVGIG (reference sequence). Trimming took 2 bases from V and 3 from J, leaving 11 bases between them. The CDR3 region has the DNA TGTGCCTGGAGTCTCAGGACAGTCAATCAGCCCCAGCATTTT. Its protein product is CAWSLRTVNQPQHF.

V is TRBV4-1 and J is TRBJ1-6, with D possibly being TRBD1 (5 bases). The germline V gene encodes CDR1 MGHRA and CDR2 YSYEKL. The CDR3 runs 16 residues. Trimming took 0 bases from V and 7 from J, leaving 13 bases between them. The CDR3 DNA sequence: TGCGCCAGCAGCCAAGAGACGACAGCAGCAAATTCACCCCTCCACTTT. This sequence encodes CASSQETTAANSPLHF.

This chain connects TRBV6-5 to TRBJ1-4; D possibly corresponds to TRBD1 (6 bases). Looked up from germline, CDR1 is MNHEY and CDR2 is SVGAGI. This CDR3 has 15 residues. Deletions cut 6 bases from V and 8 bases from J, with 19 bases between. In DNA, the CDR3 is TGTGCCAGCAGGCGTAACAGGGCGGCTGAAGAAAAACTGTTTTTT. This encodes CASRRNRAAEEKLFF.

As DNA, the CDR3 is TGTGCCAGCAGCCTGGGACAGGGGCGCACCGGGGAGCTGTTTTTT. It yields the protein CASSLGQGRTGELFF. This chain links TRBV11-3 with TRBJ2-2; TRBD1 agrees at 10 bases. Germline V lookup: CDR1 SGHNT, CDR2 YENEEA. V lost 5 bases, J lost 4 bases, and 4 bases stayed unmatched. This CDR3 region has 15 residues.

CDR3 in DNA: TGTGCCACCGATCATGAAGGTCGGGTCTACGAGCAGTACTTC. Translation gives CATDHEGRVYEQYF. The chain carries TRBV24-1 and TRBJ2-7; D is undetermined. Germline loops: CDR1 KGHDR, CDR2 SFDVKD. CDR3 length: 14 amino acids. With 9 bases removed from V and 3 bases from J, the gap between germline ends came to 17 bases.

The rearrangement joins TRBV28 to TRBJ2-7; possibly TRBD1 for D (6 bases). The germline gives CDR1 MDHEN, CDR2 SYDVKM. Trimming stripped 7 bases from V and 11 bases from J, with 18 bases between. The CDR3 is made up of 12 amino acids. The CDR3: CASTRTGSLKYF. The CDR3, as DNA: TGTGCCAGCACTCGTACAGGGTCCCTTAAGTACTTC.

This chain connects TRBV5-1 to TRBJ1-1, with unresolved D. In germline, CDR1 is SGHRS, CDR2 YFSETQ. The V end was cut by 2 bases, the J end by 1 base, with 12 bases between. The CDR3 length is 15 residues. CDR3 bases: TGCGCCAGCAGCTTAAGTCAGGCCGCGAACACTGAAGCTTTCTTT. Amino acid sequence: CASSLSQAANTEAFF.

The J gene is TRBJ2-5, the V gene TRBV7-9, with 9 positions matching TRBD1. Germline V gene sequence: CDR1 SEHNR, CDR2 FQNEAQ (reference sequence). The CDR3 has 15 residues. V trimming: 1 base; J trimming: 4 bases; junction bases outside the gene matches: 4. The CDR3 DNA is TGTGCCAGCAGCTTAGGGGGGACAGGGCTAGAGACCCAGTACTTC. It encodes CASSLGGTGLETQYF.

The rearrangement joins TRBV19 to TRBJ2-1; maybe TRBD2 (5 bases). This CDR3 spans 14 amino acids. Germline assignment: CDR1 LNHDA and CDR2 SQIVND (reference sequence). The ends were cut back, 1 base at V and 7 bases at J, with 11 bases in the middle. CDR3 amino acids: CASSIVPRGNEQFF. The CDR3 region has the DNA TGTGCCAGTAGTATAGTTCCCCGAGGGAATGAGCAGTTCTTC.

This clone was seen once. The V gene is TRBV11-2, the J gene TRBJ1-4; D is possibly TRBD1 (5 bases). This CDR3 has 14 residues. CDR1 is SGHAT, CDR2 FQNNGV, per germline. Trimming took off 5 bases at V and 6 bases at J, with 13 bases between the two ends. As DNA, the CDR3 is TGTGCCAGCAGCAGCCTTAGGGGCGATGAAAAACTGTTTTTT. Residues: CASSSLRGDEKLFF.

The rearrangement joins TRBV6-4 to TRBJ2-1, with TRBD2 matching over 9 bases. Unmatched junction bases numbered 6, after V lost 2 bases and J lost 4 bases. Germline V gene data show CDR1 as MRHNA and CDR2 as SNTAGT. This CDR3 is built from 16 residues. The CDR3 DNA reads TGTGCCAGCAGTGACAAGGGCGGGGGGGCATACAATGAGCAGTTCTTC. Protein: CASSDKGGGAYNEQFF.

This chain uses TRBV7-6 with TRBJ2-3, with 10 nucleotides matching TRBD2. Trimming removed 5 bases from V and 4 bases from J; junction bases left unmatched: 9. CDR1 and CDR2 (germline): SGHVS, FNYEAQ. The CDR3 sequence is 16 residues long. As DNA, the CDR3 is TGTGCCAGCAGCCCTAGCGGGAGAGGCGGTGCAGATACGCAGTATTTT. It yields the protein CASSPSGRGGADTQYF. Filled out from reference TRBV7-6 and TRBJ2-3, the complete variable domain reads GAGVSQSPRYKVTKRGQDVALRCDPISGHVSLYWYRQALGQGPEFLTYFNYEAQQDKSGLPNDRFSAERPEGSISTLTIQRTEQRDSAMYRCASSPSGRGGADTQYFGPGTRLTVL.

In its sample, this clone was seen once. V and J are TRBV27 and TRBJ2-7; no firm D call. V lost 2 bases and J 2 bases, leaving 7 bases between the germline ends. This CDR3 has 13 amino acids. Germline V CDR1 and CDR2: MNHEY, SMNVEV (reference sequence). The CDR3 coding sequence is TGTGCCAGCAGTTTAGCGGAGCCCTACGAGCAGTACTTC. Its protein is CASSLAEPYEQYF.

The gene calls are TRBV30 and TRBJ2-1, with D possibly being TRBD2 (6 bases). CDR1 and CDR2 (germline): GTSNPN, SVGIG (reference sequence). The CDR3 covers 13 residues. Trimming took 5 bases from V and 9 from J, leaving 17 bases between them. CDR3 in DNA: TGTGCCTGGGCGGGGACTGCCTCAGGTGAGCAGTTCTTC. It specifies CAWAGTASGEQFF.

The chain links TRBV19 to TRBJ2-1; D might be TRBD1 (6 bases). Germline CDR1 reads LNHDA; CDR2 reads SQIVND (reference sequence). V was clipped by 10 bases and J by 6 bases, with 19 bases between them. The CDR3 loop spans 14 amino acids. CDR3 coding DNA: TGTGCCACCCAATTCCAAGGGGGTCGCAATGAGCAGTTCTTC. Encoded protein: CATQFQGGRNEQFF.

The DNA of the CDR3 is TGTGCCAGCAGCCACGCCGATGGACTAGCGGGGGGAAACTACGAGCAGTACTTC. This sequence encodes CASSHADGLAGGNYEQYF. This sequence joins TRBV4-2 and TRBJ2-7; 14 nucleotides line up with TRBD2. This CDR3 has 18 amino acids. Germline assignment: CDR1 LGHNA and CDR2 YNFKEQ. Trimming removed 3 bases from V and 3 bases from J; junction bases left unmatched: 10.

This clone was detected once. CDR3 in amino acids: CASSNLASNEQFF. DNA for the CDR3: TGTGCCAGTAGTAACCTAGCGAGCAATGAGCAGTTCTTC. V gene TRBV19 combines with J gene TRBJ2-1, with a weak D call TRBD2 (6 bases). The CDR3 consists of 13 residues. The germline CDR1 and CDR2 sequences are LNHDA and SQIVND (reference sequence). V dropped 4 bases and J dropped 6 bases, with 10 bases sitting between them.

The rearrangement uses TRBV7-6 and TRBJ2-3; D possibly corresponds to TRBD2 (5 bases). CDR3 size: 16 residues. The germline V gene encodes CDR1 SGHVS and CDR2 FNYEAQ. V was clipped by 5 bases and J by 0 bases, with 15 bases between them. The CDR3 nucleotides read TGTGCCAGCAGCCTGCGGGCCAGGCCGAGCACAGATACGCAGTATTTT. Translated: CASSLRARPSTDTQYF. Together with reference TRBV7-6 and TRBJ2-3, the CDR3 gives the full variable domain: GAGVSQSPRYKVTKRGQDVALRCDPISGHVSLYWYRQALGQGPEFLTYFNYEAQQDKSGLPNDRFSAERPEGSISTLTIQRTEQRDSAMYRCASSLRARPSTDTQYFGPGTRLTVL.

This sequence joins TRBV5-6 and TRBJ2-5; D remains ambiguous. Trimming removed 2 bases from V and 7 bases from J, with 12 bases in between. Germline V gene lookup returns CDR1 SGHDT and CDR2 YYEEEE. This CDR3 spans 13 amino acids. The CDR3, as DNA: TGTGCCAGCAGCTTATGGCTAGTTTGGACCCAGTACTTC. It is translated as CASSLWLVWTQYF.

V usage is TRBV6-5 and J usage is TRBJ2-3; 10 positions agree with TRBD2. The CDR3 consists of 13 residues. The germline V gene has CDR1 MNHEY and CDR2 SVGAGI. The trim removed 7 bases at V and 5 bases at J, leaving 3 bases unmatched. This CDR3 reads CASTLAGKDTQYF. CDR3 DNA sequence: TGTGCCAGCACACTAGCGGGAAAAGATACGCAGTATTTT.

The V gene is TRBV7-8, the J gene TRBJ2-1; TRBD2 matches 13 bases. The germline V gene has CDR1 SGHVS and CDR2 FQNEAQ. The CDR3 sequence is 16 residues long. The V gene end was trimmed by 7 bases and the J gene end by 10 bases; junction bases not matched to a gene: 13. This CDR3 is CASNNGPGLAGLEQFF. In DNA, the CDR3 is TGTGCCAGCAACAATGGTCCGGGACTAGCGGGATTAGAGCAGTTCTTC.

About this clone itself: The identical CDR3 is also encoded by other nucleotide sequences in the sample. The chain links TRBV3-1 (or the pseudogene TRBV3-2) to TRBJ2-1, with 9 bases identical to TRBD2. The ends lost 1 base at V and 4 bases at J; junction bases unmatched: 5. This CDR3 is built from 16 residues. Per germline, CDR1 LGHDT and CDR2 YNNKEL (reference sequence). The DNA for the CDR3 is TGTGCCAGCAGCCAAGGGGGACTAGCTGGATACAATGAGCAGTTCTTC. Protein sequence: CASSQGGLAGYNEQFF.

V usage is TRBV12-5 and J usage is TRBJ2-3, with TRBD2 matching 10 bases. Trimming took 5 bases from V and 1 from J; bases not matched to a gene: 6. Germline loops: CDR1 LGHNT, CDR2 FRNRAP. The CDR3 is made up of 16 amino acids. CDR3 sequence (DNA): TGTGCTAGTGGTCTAGGACTAGCGGACCGCACAGATACGCAGTATTTT. Residues: CASGLGLADRTDTQYF.